What follows are 27 T cell receptor beta chains derived from one specimen sequenced in a study of breast tumors, draining lymph nodes, adjacent tissues. The lymph nodes were axillary draining lymph nodes from breast cancer patients. TCRdb independently ran MiXCR on the multiplex PCR reads; one entry per CDR3 protein. The table records some 120,000 distinct CDR3 sequences, just under 20% of them present only once. The sample consisted of axillary lymph node tissue. Receptors originate from a female donor with breast cancer. Some clones in this sample may be carry-over from other donors' samples.

This clonotype has a handful of counts. This sequence joins TRBV3-1 and TRBJ2-2; weak D call: TRBD1 (5 bases). The germline V gene encodes CDR1 LGHDT and CDR2 YNNKEL (reference sequence). The CDR3 consists of 12 residues. V was shortened by 4 bases and J by 6 bases, with 6 bases between the two germline ends. CDR3 DNA sequence: TGTGCCAGCAGCCGGGGCGCCGGGGAGCTGTTTTTT. This codes for CASSRGAGELFF.

This clonotype was observed at least ten times. The rearrangement uses TRBV5-8 and TRBJ2-7; D is unclear. Trimming shortened V by 4 bases and J by 1 base, and 15 bases separated the two germline ends. CDR3 size: 15 residues. Germline V gives CDR1 SGHTS, CDR2 YDEGEE. The CDR3 bases are TGTGCCAGCAGCCGAGGCGGAGATGGGTCCTACGAGCAGTACTTC. Translating gives CASSRGGDGSYEQYF.

This clonotype was seen at least ten times. The rearrangement links TRBV19 to TRBJ2-1; 15 bases fit TRBD2. This CDR3 region has 17 residues. Looked up from germline, CDR1 is LNHDA and CDR2 is SQIVND (reference sequence). V was clipped by 6 bases and J by 7 bases; unmatched bases: 10. The CDR3 spells CASSQSGLAGGYNEQFF. The CDR3 DNA reads TGTGCCAGTAGCCAGAGCGGACTAGCGGGAGGGTATAATGAGCAGTTCTTC.

Of note for this clonotype: Since a much larger clone is just one base distant, this may be a read error. The chain recombines TRBV9 with TRBJ2-5, with TRBD2 as a possible D gene (7 bases). Germline loops: CDR1 SGDLS, CDR2 YYNGEE. CDR3 length: 16 amino acids. V shed 4 bases and J shed 5 bases, with 21 bases lying between them. In DNA, the CDR3 is TGTGCCAGCAGCTCGGAGAACGACAGGCGGGGGGAGACCCAGTACTTC. Translated: CASSSENDRRGETQYF.

For this clonotype: Just one base apart from a much larger clone, this may be a read error. The chain combines TRBV7-7 with TRBJ2-3, with D possibly TRBD1 on 7 matching bases. Germline CDR1 SSHAT, CDR2 FNYEAQ (reference sequence). The CDR3 has 18 amino acids. The CDR3 sequence: CASGLGGKGGASRDTQYF. Written as DNA, the CDR3 is TGTGCTAGCGGCTTAGGGGGAAAAGGGGGCGCGTCAAGGGATACGCAGTATTTT.

Of note for this clonotype: This may arise from a read error, as a much more abundant clone is one base away. The chain is built from TRBV19 and TRBJ1-5, with D uncertain. This CDR3 is 14 amino acids long. Germline V gene data show CDR1 as LNHDA and CDR2 as SQIVND (reference sequence). The DNA for the CDR3 is TGTGCCAGTAGTATAGTGGCCCAAAATCAGCTCCAGCATTTT. Translating it yields CASSIVAQNQLQHF.

This clonotype was counted at least ten times. The J gene is TRBJ2-1, the V gene TRBV7-9; D may be TRBD2 (5 bases). Trimming stripped 3 bases from V and 7 bases from J, with 13 bases between. This CDR3 is built from 14 residues. Per germline, CDR1 SEHNR and CDR2 FQNEAQ (reference sequence). DNA for the CDR3: TGTGCCAGCAGCTTTCTTCAGCGGCGTAATGAGCAGTTCTTC. Amino acids: CASSFLQRRNEQFF.

This clonotype was observed at least ten times. The genes are TRBV24-1 and TRBJ1-4; 8 nucleotides line up with TRBD1. Unmatched junction bases numbered 5, after V lost 4 bases and J lost 5 bases. CDR3 length: 15 residues. In germline, CDR1 is KGHDR, CDR2 SFDVKD. Here the CDR3 DNA reads TGTGCCACCAGTGAAGCACAGGGGGGGAATGAAAAACTGTTTTTT. This gives the protein CATSEAQGGNEKLFF.

This clonotype occurred many times. The V gene is TRBV20-1, the J gene TRBJ2-3, with 9 positions matching TRBD2. CDR3 length equals 17 residues. CDR1 and CDR2 from the germline V gene are DFQATT and SNEGSKA (reference sequence). After removal of 2 bases from V and 7 bases from J, the junction contained 16 bases not matched to a gene. The CDR3: CSARRALGGGAVYTQYF. CDR3 nucleotide sequence: TGCAGTGCTAGACGCGCACTGGGCGGGGGGGCGGTATATACGCAGTATTTT.

Points on this clonotype: One end of the junction varies from germline; a read error may be responsible. V is TRBV19 and J is TRBJ1-2, with 11 nucleotides matching TRBD1. Germline values: CDR1 LNHDA, CDR2 SQIVND (reference sequence). This CDR3 contains 19 residues. The CDR3 coding sequence is TGTGCCAGTAGTATAAATTTTTTTGCCGGGACAGGGGGTTTCTATGGCCACACCTTC. Amino acid sequence: CASSINFFAGTGGFYGHTF.

For this clonotype: Given a much more abundant clone one base away, this may be a read error. CDR3 sequence: CASSRGSGPGDTQYF. CDR3 DNA: TGTGCCAGCAGCCGGGGAAGTGGGCCGGGTGATACGCAGTATTTT. This rearrangement joins TRBV7-3 to TRBJ2-3; the D gene is possibly TRBD2 (5 bases). The CDR3 totals 15 residues. The V gene lost 5 bases and the J gene lost 6 bases, with 18 bases spanning the gap. Germline V gives CDR1 SGHTA, CDR2 FQGTGA.

This clonotype was seen a few times. The chain couples TRBV4-2 to TRBJ2-3; maybe TRBD2 (6 bases). The CDR3 runs to 18 residues. Between the trimmed V and J ends, which lost 0 bases and 3 bases, there was a span of 19 bases. Germline CDR1 reads LGHNA; CDR2 reads YNFKEQ. The CDR3 spells CASSQDALLAISTDTQYF. For the CDR3, the DNA is TGTGCCAGCAGCCAAGACGCCCTACTAGCTATCAGTACAGATACGCAGTATTTT.

This clonotype was observed many times. The chain combines TRBV5-1 with TRBJ2-1; D possibly uses TRBD1 or TRBD2 (6 bases each). The germline CDR1 and CDR2 sequences are SGHRS and YFSETQ. This CDR3 comprises 16 residues. V lost 4 bases and J lost 0, with 14 bases in between. The CDR3 is CASSHGGGSSYNEQFF. For the CDR3, the DNA is TGCGCCAGCAGCCATGGAGGGGGGAGCTCCTACAATGAGCAGTTCTTC.

This clonotype occurred many times. In DNA, the CDR3 is TGTGCCAGCAGCTCCCCCAGCGGGCGGGAAGAGACCCAGTACTTC. It encodes CASSSPSGREETQYF. This rearrangement joins TRBV5-5 to TRBJ2-5; D possibly corresponds to TRBD2 (6 bases). V lost 3 bases and J lost 3, with 15 bases in between. Germline loops: CDR1 SGHKS, CDR2 YYEKEE (reference sequence). This CDR3 has 15 residues.

This clonotype has ten or more counts. The V and J genes are TRBV9 and TRBJ1-2, with TRBD1 matching 7 bases. This CDR3 region has 15 residues. CDR1 is SGDLS and CDR2 is YYNGEE in the germline V gene. V dropped 5 bases and J dropped 8; count of bases not matched to a gene: 15. The CDR3 loop is CASREGAGYLGGYTF. For the CDR3, the DNA is TGTGCCAGCAGGGAGGGGGCAGGTTACCTTGGGGGCTACACCTTC.

The chain carries TRBV6-6 and TRBJ2-2; tentative D call: TRBD1 (7 bases). The length of the CDR3 is 17 residues. Trimming stripped 4 bases from V and 2 bases from J, with 17 bases between. Looked up from germline, CDR1 is MNHNY and CDR2 is SVGAGI (reference sequence). CDR3 residues: CASSSSRQGGNTGELFF. The CDR3 bases are TGTGCCAGCAGTTCGTCCCGACAGGGAGGTAACACCGGGGAGCTGTTTTTT.

In its sample, this clonotype was seen many times. The chain has TRBV19 and TRBJ2-3; 11 positions match TRBD1. J lost 4 bases, V lost 6 bases, and 6 bases had no gene match. Per germline, CDR1 LNHDA and CDR2 SQIVND (reference sequence). The CDR3 runs 15 residues. CDR3 DNA: TGTGCCAGTAGCCTACCGGGACAGGGGGCAGATACGCAGTATTTT. This sequence encodes CASSLPGQGADTQYF.

This clonotype was seen repeatedly, ten times or more. The CDR3, as DNA: TGTGCCAGCAGCTTACTAGCGGGAGCAGATACGCAGTATTTT. Encoded protein: CASSLLAGADTQYF. The rearrangement links TRBV7-2 to TRBJ2-3, with TRBD2 matching 10 bases. The CDR3 is 14 residues long. The germline V gene has CDR1 SGHTA and CDR2 FQGNSA. V dropped 2 bases and J dropped 4; count of bases not matched to a gene: 0.

This clonotype was recorded a few times. This sequence may be a read error, since a much larger clone differs from it by one base. The rearrangement links TRBV5-5 to TRBJ2-7; no reliable D call. CDR1 SGHKS and CDR2 YYEKEE come from the germline V gene (reference sequence). The CDR3 has 12 amino acids. CDR3 residues: CASSGRFYKQYF. As DNA, the CDR3 is TGTGCCAGCAGCGGACGATTCTACAAGCAGTACTTC.

At least ten counts were recorded for this clonotype. The chain uses TRBV2 and TRBJ2-3, with a weak D call TRBD1 (7 bases). This CDR3 comprises 14 residues. Germline V gene data show CDR1 as SNHLY and CDR2 as FYNNEI. With 6 bases removed from V and 2 bases from J, the gap between germline ends came to 12 bases. The CDR3 loop reads CASRRDSFTDTQYF. CDR3 nucleotide sequence: TGTGCCAGCAGGCGGGACAGTTTCACAGATACGCAGTATTTT.

The J gene is TRBJ2-1, the V gene TRBV27; the D gene could be TRBD1 or TRBD2 (5 bases each). The CDR3 length is 14 residues. Trimming stripped 3 bases from V and 9 bases from J, with 15 bases between. Germline V gene data show CDR1 as MNHEY and CDR2 as SMNVEV (reference sequence). The CDR3, as DNA: TGTGCCAGCAGTTTCGGTAGGGACGGAGCTGAGCAGTTCTTC. Its protein product is CASSFGRDGAEQFF.

About this clonotype: A read error is possible here, since a much larger clone lies one base away. This sequence joins TRBV12-3 or TRBV12-4 and TRBJ2-1, with unresolved D. This CDR3 has 15 residues. The CDR3: CASSTPWRTDNEQLF. In DNA form, the CDR3 reads TGTGCCAGCAGCACGCCCTGGCGTACCGACAATGAGCAGCTCTTC.

This clonotype appeared many times. The gene calls are TRBV7-8 and TRBJ2-5, with D possibly matching TRBD1 (5 bases). In germline, CDR1 is SGHVS, CDR2 FQNEAQ. V was trimmed by 5 bases and J by 5 bases, leaving 18 bases between them. CDR3 length: 15 amino acids. The CDR3 DNA sequence: TGTGCCAGCAGCATAGGGGCCCAACGACGGGAGACCCAGTACTTC. It specifies CASSIGAQRRETQYF.

This clonotype was observed at least ten times. The V call is TRBV20-1, the J call TRBJ2-6; TRBD2 agrees at 10 bases. Germline V lookup: CDR1 DFQATT, CDR2 SNEGSKA (reference sequence). V lost 1 base to trimming and J lost 0 bases; unmatched junction nucleotides: 6. The CDR3 sequence is 18 residues long. The DNA of the CDR3 is TGCAGTGCTAGAGTTTTCAGCGGGGGGGGCTCTGGGGCCAACGTCCTGACTTTC. This gives the protein CSARVFSGGGSGANVLTF.

This clonotype was seen repeatedly, ten times or more. The rearrangement joins TRBV7-6 to TRBJ2-3; no clear D. CDR3 length: 12 amino acids. Germline CDR1 SGHVS, CDR2 FNYEAQ. The V end was cut by 5 bases, the J end by 5 bases, with 8 bases between. CDR3: CASSQTRDTQYF. The DNA for the CDR3 is TGTGCCAGCAGCCAGACACGAGATACGCAGTATTTT.

This clonotype came up many times. The V gene is TRBV7-8, the J gene TRBJ2-7; D might be TRBD1 (8 bases). Per germline, CDR1 SGHVS and CDR2 FQNEAQ. Trimming removed 1 base from V and 3 bases from J, with 10 bases in between. The CDR3 runs 14 residues. The CDR3 sequence is CASSLDRGGYEQYF. The DNA for the CDR3 is TGTGCCAGCAGCTTAGACAGGGGGGGCTACGAGCAGTACTTC.

This clonotype was detected many times. The rearrangement joins TRBV9 to TRBJ2-5; D unresolved. Trimming shortened V by 2 bases and J by 2 bases, and 10 bases separated the two germline ends. Germline V gene sequence: CDR1 SGDLS, CDR2 YYNGEE. This CDR3 has 14 residues. CDR3 in amino acids: CASSVGLIQETQYF. CDR3 coding DNA: TGTGCCAGCAGCGTCGGTCTCATTCAAGAGACCCAGTACTTC.